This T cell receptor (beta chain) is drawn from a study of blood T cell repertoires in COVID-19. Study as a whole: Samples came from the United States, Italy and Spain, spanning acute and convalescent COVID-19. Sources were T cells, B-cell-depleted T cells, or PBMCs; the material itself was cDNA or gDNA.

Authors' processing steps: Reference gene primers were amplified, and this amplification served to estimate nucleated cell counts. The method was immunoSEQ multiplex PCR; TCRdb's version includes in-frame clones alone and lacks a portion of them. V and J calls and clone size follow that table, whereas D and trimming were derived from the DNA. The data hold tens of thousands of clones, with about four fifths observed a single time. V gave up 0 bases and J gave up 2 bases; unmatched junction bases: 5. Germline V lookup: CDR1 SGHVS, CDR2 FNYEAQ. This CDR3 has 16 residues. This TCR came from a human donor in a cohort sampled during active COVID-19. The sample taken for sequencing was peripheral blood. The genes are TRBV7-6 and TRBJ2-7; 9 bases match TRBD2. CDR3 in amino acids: CASSLASSGAAYEQYF. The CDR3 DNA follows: TGTGCCAGCAGCTTAGCGTCTAGCGGGGCCGCCTACGAGCAGTACTTC.